Listed below are T cell receptor beta chains from one sample, sequenced in a study of naive and memory T cell subsets. TCRdb independently ran MiXCR on the UMI-ligation and nested PCR reads; one entry per CDR3 protein. The table includes more than 95,000 distinct CDR3 sequences, about 14% detected once. The specimen sequenced was naive CD8+ T cells from blood. The receptor set was obtained from a human donor in good health. CDR3s include the opening cysteine and the closing phenylalanine or tryptophan. D genes are given only for firm matches. Clone size is given for some rows only: seen once, a few or many times, or a class if the clone is expanded.

clone_size,d_call,v_call,j_call,cdr3_nt,cdr3_aa
.,.,TRBV12-3/TRBV12-4,TRBJ2-3,TGTGCCAGCAGTATAGAAACAGATACGCAGTATTTT,CASSIETDTQYF
few,.,TRBV6-6,TRBJ2-7,TGTGCCAGCAGCCAGACTCTCCGGGACTACGAGCAGTACTTC,CASSQTLRDYEQYF
.,TRBD2,TRBV10-3,TRBJ2-1,TGTGCCATCAGTGGCCCTAGCGGGGGTAATGAGCAGTTCTTC,CAISGPSGGNEQFF
.,.,TRBV28,TRBJ1-2,TGTGCCAGCAGCCCTGCAGGGATAGGTGGCTACACCTTC,CASSPAGIGGYTF
.,.,TRBV20-1,TRBJ2-4,TGCAGTGCTCCCGCACTAGCCAAAAACATTCAGTACTTC,CSAPALAKNIQYF
few,.,TRBV7-9,TRBJ2-1,TGTGCCAGCAGCCAATCAGGGGCGGATGAGCAGTTCTTC,CASSQSGADEQFF
few,.,TRBV5-4,TRBJ1-2,TGTGCCAGCAGCTTGGGCAGGGGCGTGTGGGGAAATGGCTACACCTTC,CASSLGRGVWGNGYTF
few,.,TRBV12-3/TRBV12-4,TRBJ2-7,TGTGCCAGCAGTTATACAGACGAGCAGTACTTC,CASSYTDEQYF
.,TRBD2,TRBV20-1,TRBJ2-1,TGCAGTGCTAGCATTATACTAGCGACCTCCTACAATGAGCAGTTCTTC,CSASIILATSYNEQFF
few,.,TRBV6-2/TRBV6-3,TRBJ2-4,TGTGCCAGCAGTCCCTATGGAACTGGCATTCAGTACTTC,CASSPYGTGIQYF
few,.,TRBV12-3/TRBV12-4,TRBJ2-4,TGTGCCAGCAGTTTAGATCTCAACATTCAGTACTTC,CASSLDLNIQYF
few,TRBD1,TRBV29-1,TRBJ1-1,TGCAGCGCAGCGGGACAGGGGAGCACTGAAGCTTTCTTT,CSAAGQGSTEAFF
medium-sized,.,TRBV7-2,TRBJ2-1,TGTGCCAGCAGCCAAGGGGTGCTGTACCTCAATGAGCAGTTCTTC,CASSQGVLYLNEQFF
few,TRBD1,TRBV2,TRBJ1-6,TGTGCCAGCAGTGAAGATGGGACAGCGAGCTCCTATAATTCACCCCTCCACTTT,CASSEDGTASSYNSPLHF
many,TRBD2,TRBV28,TRBJ2-1,TGTGCCAGCAGCCTTCTAGCTAGCGGGGATGAGCAGTTCTTC,CASSLLASGDEQFF
.,TRBD1,TRBV4-3,TRBJ1-5,TGCGCCAGCAGCCAAGGAATCCCAGGGACAGCTGAAAATCAGCCCCAGCATTTT,CASSQGIPGTAENQPQHF
many,.,TRBV9,TRBJ1-5,TGTGCCAGCAGCCCCTTTGGAGGCAATCAGCCCCAGCATTTT,CASSPFGGNQPQHF
.,TRBD1,TRBV9,TRBJ2-1,TGTGCCAGCAGCGTAGCTGGACAGGGTCAAAATGAGCAGTTCTTC,CASSVAGQGQNEQFF
.,.,TRBV29-1,TRBJ2-3,TGCAGCGTTGAAACGTGGGGGTCCCACCCCACAGATACGCAGTATTTT,CSVETWGSHPTDTQYF
few,.,TRBV4-1,TRBJ1-2,TGCGCCAGCAGCCAACAGCTACAGAATTCCTATGGCTACACCTTC,CASSQQLQNSYGYTF
few,.,TRBV7-3,TRBJ2-3,TGTGCCAGCAGCTTAACTACGGCAGATACGCAGTATTTT,CASSLTTADTQYF
.,TRBD1,TRBV4-3,TRBJ2-6,TGCGCCAGCAGCCAAGATCCGACAGGGGCCTTCTCTGGGGCCAACGTCCTGACTTTC,CASSQDPTGAFSGANVLTF
few,.,TRBV20-1,TRBJ2-3,TGCAGTGCTAGAGGGGGTTGGGGACAACCTGGGGGCACAGATACGCAGTATTTT,CSARGGWGQPGGTDTQYF
few,.,TRBV6-2/TRBV6-3,TRBJ2-1,TGTGCCAGCAGTTACTCGAATTTTGAGCAGTTCTTC,CASSYSNFEQFF
few,.,TRBV28,TRBJ1-5,TGTGCCAGCAGTTTATCAGGGGTTGGCAATCAGCCCCAGCATTTT,CASSLSGVGNQPQHF
many,.,TRBV12-3/TRBV12-4,TRBJ1-2,TGTGCCAGCAGTTTAGGCAGCTATGGCTACACCTTC,CASSLGSYGYTF
many,.,TRBV15,TRBJ2-7,TGTGCCACCCGACAGGACTCCTACGAGCAGTACTTC,CATRQDSYEQYF
many,TRBD2,TRBV30,TRBJ2-1,TGTGCCTGGAGTGGGACTAGCGGGACTCCCGGTGATGAGCAGTTCTTC,CAWSGTSGTPGDEQFF
few,.,TRBV2,TRBJ2-7,TGTGCCAGCAGTGAATTCGGCGTCTCCTACGAGCAGTACTTC,CASSEFGVSYEQYF
.,TRBD1,TRBV6-2/TRBV6-3,TRBJ1-5,TGTGCCAGCAGTCATCCTCAGGGGGCAAGCAATCAGCCCCAGCATTTT,CASSHPQGASNQPQHF
few,.,TRBV4-2,TRBJ2-7,TGTGCCAGCAGCCCCACGGTTCAGGACTACGAGCAGTACTTC,CASSPTVQDYEQYF
few,.,TRBV7-9,TRBJ2-7,TGTGCCAGCAGCTTACCAAGGGACGAGCAGTACTTC,CASSLPRDEQYF
few,.,TRBV18,TRBJ2-7,TGTGCCAGCTCACCAGACAGTTCTGTCTACGAGCAGTACTTC,CASSPDSSVYEQYF
few,.,TRBV24-1,TRBJ1-5,TGTGCCACCAGTGATTTGCGGGAGGGGAATCAGCCCCAGCATTTT,CATSDLREGNQPQHF
few,.,TRBV7-9,TRBJ2-7,TGTGCCAGCAGCCCCGAGTCGGGCGAGCAGTACTTC,CASSPESGEQYF
.,TRBD2,TRBV20-1,TRBJ2-7,TGCAGTGTCAGAGGCCCTAGCGGTTACGAGCAGTACTTC,CSVRGPSGYEQYF
.,TRBD2,TRBV29-1,TRBJ2-7,TGCAGCGTTGATAGCGGGGGCTCGGGATTGGGGGAGCAGTACTTC,CSVDSGGSGLGEQYF
.,.,TRBV12-3/TRBV12-4,TRBJ2-7,TGTGCCAGCAGTCCTTCTGGGGCCGAGCAGTACTTC,CASSPSGAEQYF
many,TRBD1,TRBV19,TRBJ1-1,TGTGCCAGTAGTCCACAGGGGTTGAACACTGAAGCTTTCTTT,CASSPQGLNTEAFF
few,TRBD1,TRBV7-6,TRBJ1-5,TGTGCCAGCAGCTTAGCCCCCGGGACAGGGAATCAGCCCCAGCATTTT,CASSLAPGTGNQPQHF
.,.,TRBV7-9,TRBJ1-1,TGTGCCAGCAGCTTAGACCCCTTTAACACTGAAGCTTTCTTT,CASSLDPFNTEAFF
few,TRBD1,TRBV30,TRBJ1-1,TGTGCCTCCACGGACAGGGGGCTCACTGAAGCTTTCTTT,CASTDRGLTEAFF
few,TRBD1,TRBV25-1,TRBJ2-7,TGTGCCAGCAGTTCTGGGGACAGGTTCGAGCAGTACTTC,CASSSGDRFEQYF
.,.,TRBV7-2,TRBJ2-1,TGTGCCAGCAGCTTATGGGGTGAGCAGTTCTTC,CASSLWGEQFF
many,.,TRBV29-1,TRBJ1-1,TGCAGCGTTGAAAATACTGAAGCTTTCTTT,CSVENTEAFF
.,TRBD2,TRBV30,TRBJ2-1,TGTGCCTGGAGTGTAATAGCGGGAGCGAGTGAGCAGTTCTTC,CAWSVIAGASEQFF
few,.,TRBV6-6,TRBJ2-5,TGTGCCAGCTTTTCAGGGGAGACCCAGTACTTC,CASFSGETQYF
.,TRBD2,TRBV3-1,TRBJ2-3,TGTGCCAGCAGCCAACTAGCGGGAGGTTGGTCAGATACGCAGTATTTT,CASSQLAGGWSDTQYF
.,TRBD2,TRBV12-3/TRBV12-4,TRBJ2-1,TGTGCCAGCAGTTCAGGACTAGGTTGGGAATATGAGCAGTTCTTC,CASSSGLGWEYEQFF
.,TRBD2,TRBV15,TRBJ2-7,TGTGCCACCAGCAGAGATTTGGGACTAGGGAGGATGCAGTACTTC,CATSRDLGLGRMQYF
many,.,TRBV29-1,TRBJ2-5,TGCAGCGTGGGACAAACCCAAGAGACCCAGTACTTC,CSVGQTQETQYF
few,.,TRBV6-6,TRBJ2-1,TGTGCCAGCAGTTACGGGGACGGCTACTACAATGAGCAGTTCTTC,CASSYGDGYYNEQFF
few,TRBD2,TRBV12-3/TRBV12-4,TRBJ2-1,TGTGCCAGCAGCCGGGACTATTGGGCAGGGAATGAGCAGTTCTTC,CASSRDYWAGNEQFF
.,TRBD2,TRBV6-2/TRBV6-3,TRBJ2-1,TGTGCCAGCAGTTCACCGGGACTACTCAATGAGCAGTTCTTC,CASSSPGLLNEQFF
few,.,TRBV18,TRBJ2-7,TGTGCCAGCTCACGGAGTTCGGACTACGAGCAGTACTTC,CASSRSSDYEQYF
many,TRBD2,TRBV28,TRBJ2-1,TGTGCCAGCACCATAGGACCGGGGGGGAATGAGCAGTTCTTC,CASTIGPGGNEQFF
.,.,TRBV5-6,TRBJ1-1,TGTGCCAGCAGCTGGGGGGGGGCTGAAGCTTTCTTT,CASSWGGAEAFF
.,.,TRBV2,TRBJ1-3,TGTGCCAGCAGGGAGAGGAGCTCTGGAAACACCATATATTTT,CASRERSSGNTIYF
.,TRBD1,TRBV2,TRBJ1-1,TGTGCCAGCAGTTACGGGACAGGGATTACTGAAGCTTTCTTT,CASSYGTGITEAFF